The clone carrying this TCR beta chain was observed a few times. The antigen is unknown. One heparinised draw, averaging around 0.12 L, was taken per donor. The CDR3 is made up of 17 amino acids. V lost 6 bases to trimming and J lost 3 bases, with 20 bases between them. The V gene's germline CDR1 is MNHEY and CDR2 SMNVEV (reference sequence). Expressed TCRB transcripts were sequenced because the entire RNA isolate underwent reverse transcription. Naive, central memory and regulatory T cell samples produced a mean of about 3.5 million reads. Clones were read by immunoSEQ multiplex PCR, and TCRdb kept only the in-frame ones, dropping some. Of over 150,000 clones in the sample, 6% to 9% were seen once. This entry comes from a study of beta chain features in type 1 diabetes. Notes on the study in general: Compared to healthy donors, patients appeared to have naive, central memory and Treg TCRB repertoires that were more alike. Shorter TCRB CDR3s, moderately but significantly so, were found in Type 1 diabetes patients in all four CD4+ subsets.

The sequence was obtained from a man aged 18 to 30 with type 1 diabetes. The sample comprised central memory CD4+ T cells from blood. The chain links TRBV27 to TRBJ2-2, with a tentative D call TRBD1 (6 bases). The CDR3 loop is CASRAKAGTLYTGELFF. The CDR3, as DNA: TGTGCCAGCAGAGCGAAGGCCGGGACACTTTACACCGGGGAGCTGTTTTTT.